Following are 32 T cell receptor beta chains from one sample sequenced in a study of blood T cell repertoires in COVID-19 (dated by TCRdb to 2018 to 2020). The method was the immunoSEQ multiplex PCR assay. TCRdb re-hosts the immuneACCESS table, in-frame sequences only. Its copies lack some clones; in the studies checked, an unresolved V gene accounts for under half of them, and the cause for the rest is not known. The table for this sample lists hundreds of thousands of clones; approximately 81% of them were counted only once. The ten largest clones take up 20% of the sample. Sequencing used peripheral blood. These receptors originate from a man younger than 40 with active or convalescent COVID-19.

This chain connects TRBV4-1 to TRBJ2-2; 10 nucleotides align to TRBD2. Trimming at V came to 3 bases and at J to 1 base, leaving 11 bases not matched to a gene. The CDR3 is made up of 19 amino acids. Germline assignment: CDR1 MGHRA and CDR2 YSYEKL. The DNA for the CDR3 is TGCGCCAGCAGCCAGCGGACTAGCGGAAGGGGAAGGAACACCGGGGAGCTGTTTTTT. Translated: CASSQRTSGRGRNTGELFF.

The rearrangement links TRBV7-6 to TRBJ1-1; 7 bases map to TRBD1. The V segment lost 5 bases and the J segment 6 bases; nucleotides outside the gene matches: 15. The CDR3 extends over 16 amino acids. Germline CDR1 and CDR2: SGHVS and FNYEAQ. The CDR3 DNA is TGTGCCAGCAGCAATAGGGCCAAACAGGGGTTGCCTGAAGCTTTCTTT. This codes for CASSNRAKQGLPEAFF.

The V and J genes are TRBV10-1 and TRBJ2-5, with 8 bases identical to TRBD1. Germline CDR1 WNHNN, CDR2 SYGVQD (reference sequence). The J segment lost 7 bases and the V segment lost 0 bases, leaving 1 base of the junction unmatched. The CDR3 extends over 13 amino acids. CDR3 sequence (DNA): TGCGCCAGCAGTGAGTCGGACAGGGCGACCCAGTACTTC. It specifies CASSESDRATQYF.

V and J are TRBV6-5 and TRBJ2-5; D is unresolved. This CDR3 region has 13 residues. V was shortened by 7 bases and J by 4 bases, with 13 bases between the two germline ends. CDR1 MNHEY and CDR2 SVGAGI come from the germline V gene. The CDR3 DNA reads TGTGCCAGCACTAGTAATTCTCGAGAGACCCAGTACTTC. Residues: CASTSNSRETQYF.

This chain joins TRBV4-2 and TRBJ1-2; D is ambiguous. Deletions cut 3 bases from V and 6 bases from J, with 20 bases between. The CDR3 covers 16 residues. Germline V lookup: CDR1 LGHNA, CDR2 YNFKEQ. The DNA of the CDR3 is TGTGCCAGCAGCCAGACGAGTGGGTTGCTAACTAATGGCTACACCTTC. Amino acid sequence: CASSQTSGLLTNGYTF.

The CDR3 is CATSDLQTANTGELFF. The CDR3 nucleotides are TGTGCCACCAGTGATTTGCAGACAGCGAACACCGGGGAGCTGTTTTTT. The chain links TRBV24-1 to TRBJ2-2, with D possibly TRBD1 on 5 matching bases. The CDR3 is 16 amino acids. CDR1 and CDR2 (germline): KGHDR, SFDVKD. V was clipped by 0 bases and J by 0 bases, with 7 bases between them.

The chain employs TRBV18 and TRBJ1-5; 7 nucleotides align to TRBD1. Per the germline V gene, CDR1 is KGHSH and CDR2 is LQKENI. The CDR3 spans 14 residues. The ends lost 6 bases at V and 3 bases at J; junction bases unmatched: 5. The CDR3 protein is CASSAGTDNQPQHF. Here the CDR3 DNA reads TGTGCCAGCTCGGCTGGGACAGACAATCAGCCCCAGCATTTT.

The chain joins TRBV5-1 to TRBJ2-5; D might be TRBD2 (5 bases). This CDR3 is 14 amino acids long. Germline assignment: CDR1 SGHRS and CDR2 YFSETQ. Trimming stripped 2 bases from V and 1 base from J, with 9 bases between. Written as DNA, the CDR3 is TGCGCCAGCAGCTTTTACGGGGTCCAAGAGACCCAGTACTTC. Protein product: CASSFYGVQETQYF.

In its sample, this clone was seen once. CDR3 loop: CASSYARGALHQPQHF. The CDR3, as DNA: TGTGCCAGCAGTTACGCCAGGGGGGCTCTCCATCAGCCCCAGCATTTT. The gene calls are TRBV6-2 or TRBV6-3 and TRBJ1-5; 7 nucleotides align to TRBD1. The CDR3 is 16 amino acids. The junction had 9 bases not matched to a gene; V was cut back by 2 bases and J by 5 bases. Germline CDR1 is MNHEY and CDR2 is SVGEGT.

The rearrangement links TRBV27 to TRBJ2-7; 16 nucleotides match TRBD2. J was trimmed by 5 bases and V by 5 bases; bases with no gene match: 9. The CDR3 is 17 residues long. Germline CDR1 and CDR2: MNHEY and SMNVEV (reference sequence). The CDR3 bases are TGTGCCAGCAGTCCCGGGACTAGCGGGAGGGCCGCCGACGAGCAGTACTTC. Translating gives CASSPGTSGRAADEQYF.

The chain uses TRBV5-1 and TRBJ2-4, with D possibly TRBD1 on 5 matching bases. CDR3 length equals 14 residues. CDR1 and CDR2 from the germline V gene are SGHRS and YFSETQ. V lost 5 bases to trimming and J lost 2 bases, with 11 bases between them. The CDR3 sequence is CASRGLLTKNIQYF. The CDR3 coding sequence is TGCGCCAGCAGGGGGCTTCTAACCAAAAACATTCAGTACTTC. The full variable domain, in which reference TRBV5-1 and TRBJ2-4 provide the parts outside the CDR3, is KAGVTQTPRYLIKTRGQQVTLSCSPISGHRSVSWYQQTPGQGLQFLFEYFSETQRNKGNFPGRFSGRQFSNSRSEMNVSTLELGDSALYLCASRGLLTKNIQYFGAGTRLSVL.

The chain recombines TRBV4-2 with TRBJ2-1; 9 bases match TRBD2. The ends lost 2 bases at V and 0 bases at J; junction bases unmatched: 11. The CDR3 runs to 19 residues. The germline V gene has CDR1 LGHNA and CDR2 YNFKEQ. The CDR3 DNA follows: TGTGCCAGCAGCCAAACCCCGTTTTATAGCGGGAGCTCCTACAATGAGCAGTTCTTC. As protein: CASSQTPFYSGSSYNEQFF.

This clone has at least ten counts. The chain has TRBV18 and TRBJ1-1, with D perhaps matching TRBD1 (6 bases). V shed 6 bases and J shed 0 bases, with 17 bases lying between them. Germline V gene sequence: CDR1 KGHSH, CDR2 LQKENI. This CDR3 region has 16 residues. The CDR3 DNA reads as TGTGCCAGCTCCAGGGGACCCAAACTGCTGAACACTGAAGCTTTCTTT. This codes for CASSRGPKLLNTEAFF.

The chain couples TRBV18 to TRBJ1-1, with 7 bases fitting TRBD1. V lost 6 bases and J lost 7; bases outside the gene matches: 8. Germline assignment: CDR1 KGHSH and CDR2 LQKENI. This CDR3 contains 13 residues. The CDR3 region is CASSDQGEGEAFF. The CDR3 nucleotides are TGTGCCAGCTCGGACCAGGGGGAAGGTGAAGCTTTCTTT.

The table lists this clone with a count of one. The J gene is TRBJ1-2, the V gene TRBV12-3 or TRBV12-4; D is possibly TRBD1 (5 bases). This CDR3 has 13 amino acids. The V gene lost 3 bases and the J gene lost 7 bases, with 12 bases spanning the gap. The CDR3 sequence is CASSLGLISGYTF. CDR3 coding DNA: TGTGCCAGCAGTTTGGGGCTTATAAGTGGCTACACCTTC.

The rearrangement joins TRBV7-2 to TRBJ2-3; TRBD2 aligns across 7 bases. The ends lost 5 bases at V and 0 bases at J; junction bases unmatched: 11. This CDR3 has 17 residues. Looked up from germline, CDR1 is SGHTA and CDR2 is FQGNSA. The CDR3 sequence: CASSDFSPAGSTDTQYF. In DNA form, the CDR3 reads TGTGCCAGCAGCGACTTTAGCCCAGCGGGGAGCACAGATACGCAGTATTTT. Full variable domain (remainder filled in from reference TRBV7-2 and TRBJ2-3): GAGVSQSPSNKVTEKGKDVELRCDPISGHTALYWYRQSLGQGLEFLIYFQGNSAPDKSGLPSDRFSAERTGGSVSTLTIQRTQQEDSAVYLCASSDFSPAGSTDTQYFGPGTRLTVL.

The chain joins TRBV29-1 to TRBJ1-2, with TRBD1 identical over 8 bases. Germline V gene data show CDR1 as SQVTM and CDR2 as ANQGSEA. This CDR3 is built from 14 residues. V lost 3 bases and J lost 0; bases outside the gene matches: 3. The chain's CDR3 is CSVETGQANYGYTF. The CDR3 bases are TGCAGCGTTGAGACGGGACAGGCTAACTATGGCTACACCTTC.

The CDR3 loop is CASRDSLTNSPLHF. The CDR3 coding sequence is TGTGCCAGCAGGGACTCCCTCACAAATTCACCCCTCCACTTT. This chain uses TRBV25-1 with TRBJ1-6; D is uncertain. V was trimmed by 6 bases and J by 7 bases, leaving 13 bases between them. The CDR3 totals 14 residues. In germline, CDR1 is MGHDK, CDR2 SYGVNS.

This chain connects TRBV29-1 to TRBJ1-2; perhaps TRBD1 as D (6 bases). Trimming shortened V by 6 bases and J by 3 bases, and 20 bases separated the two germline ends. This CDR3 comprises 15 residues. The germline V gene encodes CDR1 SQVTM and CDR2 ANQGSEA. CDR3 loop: CSVEPPRGAYYGYTF. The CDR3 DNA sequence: TGCAGCGTCGAACCCCCCCGGGGGGCTTACTATGGCTACACCTTC.

The CDR3 sequence: CASSPASTSYNEQFF. CDR3 in DNA: TGTGCCAGCAGCCCGGCCTCAACTAGTTACAATGAGCAGTTCTTC. The chain has TRBV7-2 and TRBJ2-1; perhaps TRBD2 as D (5 bases). Germline assignment: CDR1 SGHTA and CDR2 FQGNSA. This CDR3 is 15 amino acids long. V was cut by 5 bases and J by 4 bases, with 15 bases left in between.

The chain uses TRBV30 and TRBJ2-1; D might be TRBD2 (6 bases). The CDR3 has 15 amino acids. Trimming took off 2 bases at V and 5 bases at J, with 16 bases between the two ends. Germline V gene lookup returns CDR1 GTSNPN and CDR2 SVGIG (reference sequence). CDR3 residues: CAWSFGGLPNNEQFF. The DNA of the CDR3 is TGTGCCTGGAGTTTCGGGGGTTTACCTAACAATGAGCAGTTCTTC.

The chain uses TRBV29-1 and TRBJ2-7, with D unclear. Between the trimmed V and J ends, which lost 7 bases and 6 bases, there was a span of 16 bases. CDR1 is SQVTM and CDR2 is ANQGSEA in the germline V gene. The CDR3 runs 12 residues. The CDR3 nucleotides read TGCAGCGCTTTGTTTCTTTCGGGCGAGCAGTACTTC. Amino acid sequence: CSALFLSGEQYF.

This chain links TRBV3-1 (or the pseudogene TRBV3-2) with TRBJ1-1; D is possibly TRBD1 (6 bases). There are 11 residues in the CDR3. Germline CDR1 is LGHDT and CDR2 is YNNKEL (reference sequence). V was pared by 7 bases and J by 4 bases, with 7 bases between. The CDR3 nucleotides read TGTGCCAGCAAGGGGGTCACTGAAGCTTTCTTT. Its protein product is CASKGVTEAFF.

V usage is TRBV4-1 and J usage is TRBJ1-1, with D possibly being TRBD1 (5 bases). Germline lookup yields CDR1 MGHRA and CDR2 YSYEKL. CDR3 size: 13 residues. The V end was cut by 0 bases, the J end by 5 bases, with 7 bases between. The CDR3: CASSQEQGTEAFF. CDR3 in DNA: TGCGCCAGCAGCCAAGAGCAGGGTACTGAAGCTTTCTTT.

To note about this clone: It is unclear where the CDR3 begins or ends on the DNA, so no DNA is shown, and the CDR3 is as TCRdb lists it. This CDR3 is CASSSGQGHTDTQYF. The genes are TRBV6-5 and TRBJ2-3; the table gives TRBD1 as D, unverified against the DNA. CDR1 and CDR2 (germline): MNHEY, SVGAGI. The length of the CDR3 is 15 amino acids, counting both ends.

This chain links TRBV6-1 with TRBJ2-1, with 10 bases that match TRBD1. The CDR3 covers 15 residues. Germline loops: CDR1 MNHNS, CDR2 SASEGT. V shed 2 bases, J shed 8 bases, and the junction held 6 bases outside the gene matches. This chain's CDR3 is CASSERTGGYDEQFF. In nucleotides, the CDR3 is TGTGCCAGCAGTGAACGGACAGGGGGATACGATGAGCAGTTCTTC.

This chain's CDR3 is CASSKTDRYGYTF. DNA for the CDR3: TGTGCCAGCAGTAAGACAGACCGCTATGGCTACACCTTC. The chain links TRBV2 to TRBJ1-2, with TRBD1 as a possible D gene (5 bases). Trimming took 5 bases from V and 4 from J, leaving 11 bases between them. The CDR3 consists of 13 residues. CDR1 is SNHLY, CDR2 FYNNEI, per germline. The variable domain in full, completed from reference TRBV2 and TRBJ1-2, reads EPEVTQTPSHQVTQMGQEVILRCVPISNHLYFYWYRQILGQKVEFLVSFYNNEISEKSEIFDDQFSVERPDGSNFTLKIRSTKLEDSAMYFCASSKTDRYGYTFGSGTRLTVV.

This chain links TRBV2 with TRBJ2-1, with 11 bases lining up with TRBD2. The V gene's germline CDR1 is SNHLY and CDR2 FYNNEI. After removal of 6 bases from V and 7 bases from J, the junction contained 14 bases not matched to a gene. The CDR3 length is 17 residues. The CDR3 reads CASSPRGEVAGGNEQFF. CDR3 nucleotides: TGTGCCAGCAGCCCCCGGGGGGAGGTAGCGGGAGGGAATGAGCAGTTCTTC.

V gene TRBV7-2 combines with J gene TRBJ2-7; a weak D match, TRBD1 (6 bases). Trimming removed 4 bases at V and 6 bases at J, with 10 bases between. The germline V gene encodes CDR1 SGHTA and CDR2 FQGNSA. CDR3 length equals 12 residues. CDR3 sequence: CASSSQGSEQYF. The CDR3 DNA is TGTGCCAGCAGCTCACAGGGTAGCGAGCAGTACTTC.

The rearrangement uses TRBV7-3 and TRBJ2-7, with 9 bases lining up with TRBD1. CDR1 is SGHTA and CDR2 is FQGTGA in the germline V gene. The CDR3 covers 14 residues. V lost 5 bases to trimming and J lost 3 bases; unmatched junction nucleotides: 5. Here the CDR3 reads CASSPDRGYYEQYF. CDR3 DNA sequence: TGTGCCAGCAGCCCAGACAGGGGGTACTACGAGCAGTACTTC.

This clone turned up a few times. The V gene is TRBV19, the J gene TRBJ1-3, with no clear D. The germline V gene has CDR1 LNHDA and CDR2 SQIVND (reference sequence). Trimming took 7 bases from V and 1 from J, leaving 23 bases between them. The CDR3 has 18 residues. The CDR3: CASTSIRGPSPSGNTIYF. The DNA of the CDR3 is TGTGCCAGTACCTCTATTAGAGGTCCAAGCCCTTCTGGAAACACCATATATTTT.

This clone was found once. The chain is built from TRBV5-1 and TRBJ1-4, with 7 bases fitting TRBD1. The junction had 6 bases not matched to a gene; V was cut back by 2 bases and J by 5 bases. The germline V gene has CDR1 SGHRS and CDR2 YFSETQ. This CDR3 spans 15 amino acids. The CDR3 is CASSLHRGQNEKLFF. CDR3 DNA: TGCGCCAGCAGCTTACACAGGGGCCAGAATGAAAAACTGTTTTTT.